These 32 T cell receptor beta chains share one sample of origin, sequenced in a study of blood T cell repertoires in COVID-19. Libraries were prepared by immunoSEQ multiplex PCR; TCRdb keeps only in-frame clonotypes and omits some of them. Here the sample spans tens of thousands of clones, around 85% being singletons. Input material: peripheral blood. These receptors were taken from a man aged 55 to 70 with active or convalescent COVID-19.

The chain has TRBV6-1 and TRBJ1-1; no firm D call. CDR1 and CDR2 (germline): MNHNS, SASEGT. The CDR3 length is 12 residues. Trimming shortened V by 10 bases and J by 2 bases, and 11 bases separated the two germline ends. The CDR3, as DNA: TGTGCCATTTCGAAGCCTAACACTGAAGCTTTCTTT. This gives the protein CAISKPNTEAFF.

The chain has TRBV14 and TRBJ2-1, with 11 bases matching TRBD2. V lost 0 bases, J lost 0 bases, and 10 bases stayed unmatched. The V gene's germline CDR1 is SGHDN and CDR2 FVKESK. The CDR3 is 20 amino acids. The CDR3 DNA is TGTGCCAGCAGCCAAGAGAGAACGCTAGCGGGAGGTAGCTCCTACAATGAGCAGTTCTTC. Residues: CASSQERTLAGGSSYNEQFF.

Only one count was recorded for this clone. V and J are TRBV5-6 and TRBJ2-1; 8 bases are shared with TRBD1. J gave up 7 bases and V 6 bases, and 12 bases lay outside the gene matches. There are 15 residues in the CDR3. Germline V gene lookup returns CDR1 SGHDT and CDR2 YYEEEE. DNA for the CDR3: TGTGCCAGCATCCCCAGGGGGCGCGAAATTAATGAGCAGTTCTTC. Its protein is CASIPRGREINEQFF.

In its sample, this clone was seen once. The chain combines TRBV15 with TRBJ1-5, with D unresolved. CDR1 is LNHNV, CDR2 YYDKDF, per germline (reference sequence). CDR3 size: 17 residues. V was trimmed by 4 bases and J by 0 bases, leaving 16 bases between them. CDR3: CATSNEVAEDSNQPQHF. The DNA of the CDR3 is TGTGCCACCAGCAACGAGGTAGCCGAAGATAGCAATCAGCCCCAGCATTTT.

The chain combines TRBV27 with TRBJ1-3, with unresolved D. V was pared by 1 base and J by 4 bases, with 23 bases between. This CDR3 comprises 19 residues. Germline V lookup: CDR1 MNHEY, CDR2 SMNVEV (reference sequence). CDR3 loop: CASSLFPLGRGSRGNTIYF. In DNA, the CDR3 is TGTGCCAGCAGTTTATTCCCCCTCGGACGCGGGTCTAGGGGAAACACCATATATTTT.

V gene TRBV9 combines with J gene TRBJ2-1; 13 nucleotides align to TRBD2. Germline V gives CDR1 SGDLS, CDR2 YYNGEE. Trimming cost V 4 bases and J 0 bases; bases outside gene matches: 10. The CDR3 loop spans 19 amino acids. The CDR3, as DNA: TGTGCCAGCAGCTCCGGGACTAGCGGGGCCTTTAGCTCCTACAATGAGCAGTTCTTC. Protein sequence: CASSSGTSGAFSSYNEQFF. Filled out from reference TRBV9 and TRBJ2-1, the complete variable domain reads DSGVTQTPKHLITATGQRVTLRCSPRSGDLSVYWYQQSLDQGLQFLIQYYNGEERAKGNILERFSAQQFPDLHSELNLSSLELGDSALYFCASSSGTSGAFSSYNEQFFGPGTRLTVL.

The rearrangement uses TRBV7-2 and TRBJ1-1; D gene uncertain. This CDR3 contains 13 residues. The germline gives CDR1 SGHTA, CDR2 FQGNSA. Between the trimmed V and J ends, which lost 1 base and 3 bases, there was a span of 6 bases. This chain's CDR3 is CASSLGPDTEAFF. The CDR3 DNA is TGTGCCAGCAGCTTAGGTCCGGACACTGAAGCTTTCTTT.

The chain is built from TRBV10-1 and TRBJ1-1; 8 nucleotides match TRBD1. This CDR3 has 12 residues. From germline, CDR1 is WNHNN and CDR2 SYGVQD (reference sequence). J gave up 7 bases and V 3 bases, and 1 base lay outside the gene matches. The CDR3 reads CASSEGQGEAFF. The CDR3 nucleotides read TGCGCCAGCAGTGAAGGACAGGGTGAAGCTTTCTTT.

The chain couples TRBV11-2 to TRBJ2-5; 7 bases match TRBD1. This CDR3 is built from 13 residues. Trimming cost V 5 bases and J 4 bases; bases outside gene matches: 4. Looked up from germline, CDR1 is SGHAT and CDR2 is FQNNGV. The CDR3 loop reads CASSVGDRETQYF. The CDR3 DNA follows: TGTGCCAGCAGCGTAGGGGACAGAGAGACCCAGTACTTC. The whole variable domain, filled in from reference TRBV11-2 and TRBJ2-5, reads EAGVAQSPRYKIIEKRQSVAFWCNPISGHATLYWYQQILGQGPKLLIQFQNNGVVDDSQLPKDRFSAERLKGVDSTLKIQPAKLEDSAVYLCASSVGDRETQYFGPGTRLLVL.

The chain carries TRBV6-5 and TRBJ2-3; a possible D gene is TRBD1 (6 bases). V lost 7 bases, J lost 2 bases, and 13 bases lay in between. Per germline, CDR1 MNHEY and CDR2 SVGAGI. CDR3 length equals 14 residues. CDR3 in DNA: TGTGCCAGCATGGGACAAAAATCCACAGATACGCAGTATTTT. It yields the protein CASMGQKSTDTQYF.

This chain uses TRBV9 with TRBJ2-3; TRBD2 aligns across 7 bases. Germline values: CDR1 SGDLS, CDR2 YYNGEE. The CDR3 extends over 16 amino acids. The ends lost 0 bases at V and 0 bases at J; junction bases unmatched: 4. CDR3 in DNA: TGTGCCAGCAGCGTAGCAAGCGGGGTCAGCACAGATACGCAGTATTTT. Translation gives CASSVASGVSTDTQYF.

The chain couples TRBV11-2 to TRBJ2-5; 8 bases fit TRBD2. V was pared by 2 bases and J by 1 base, with 6 bases of the junction left unmatched. In germline, CDR1 is SGHAT, CDR2 FQNNGV. CDR3 length equals 16 residues. The CDR3 here is CASSLRGGLGQETQYF. For the CDR3, the DNA is TGTGCCAGCAGCTTAAGGGGGGGACTAGGCCAAGAGACCCAGTACTTC.

This clone has a single count. This sequence joins TRBV9 and TRBJ2-7, with TRBD1 matching 7 bases. V was pared by 0 bases and J by 5 bases, with 8 bases of the junction left unmatched. CDR1 and CDR2 (germline): SGDLS, YYNGEE. CDR3 size: 15 residues. CDR3 sequence reads: CASSVGHYRGHEQYV. The CDR3, as DNA: TGTGCCAGCAGCGTAGGTCATTACAGGGGTCACGAGCAGTACGTC.

The chain carries TRBV10-3 and TRBJ1-2; D is uncertain. Germline V gene sequence: CDR1 ENHRY, CDR2 SYGVKD. This CDR3 is 13 amino acids long. V lost 3 bases and J 5 bases, leaving 10 bases between the germline ends. CDR3 sequence: CAISEEGAYGYTF. The DNA for the CDR3 is TGTGCCATCAGTGAAGAGGGAGCGTATGGCTACACCTTC.

This rearrangement joins TRBV6-6 to TRBJ2-5, with D possibly matching TRBD2 (6 bases). The CDR3 length is 13 residues. With 6 bases removed from V and 6 bases from J, the gap between germline ends came to 14 bases. Germline lookup yields CDR1 MNHNY and CDR2 SVGAGI (reference sequence). CDR3 sequence: CASRRDSAQTQYF. DNA for the CDR3: TGTGCCAGCAGGCGGGACTCCGCACAGACCCAGTACTTC.

This clone was picked up many times. For the CDR3, the DNA is TGTGCCAGCAGCTCACACGGGGAGCTGTTTTTT. Amino acids: CASSSHGELFF. V usage is TRBV5-6 and J usage is TRBJ2-2; D remains ambiguous. V lost 3 bases and J lost 7, with 4 bases in between. The CDR3 is made up of 11 amino acids. The germline V gene has CDR1 SGHDT and CDR2 YYEEEE.

The chain links TRBV6-1 to TRBJ2-7; maybe TRBD1 (6 bases). CDR1 and CDR2 (germline): MNHNS, SASEGT. The length of the CDR3 is 16 residues. V shed 3 bases and J shed 3 bases, with 18 bases lying between them. CDR3 nucleotide sequence: TGTGCCAGCAGTGACACCGCTCAGGGGCTAATCTACGAGCAGTACGTC. The encoded protein is CASSDTAQGLIYEQYV.

The chain joins TRBV9 to TRBJ2-3; 11 bases map to TRBD2. Germline values: CDR1 SGDLS, CDR2 YYNGEE. The CDR3 is 17 residues long. The V segment lost 0 bases and the J segment 2 bases; nucleotides outside the gene matches: 5. The CDR3 nucleotides read TGTGCCAGCAGCGTAGGAATAGCGGGAGGGTACACAGATACGCAGTATTTT. Amino acids: CASSVGIAGGYTDTQYF. Using reference TRBV9 and TRBJ2-3 for the parts outside the CDR3, the full variable domain is DSGVTQTPKHLITATGQRVTLRCSPRSGDLSVYWYQQSLDQGLQFLIQYYNGEERAKGNILERFSAQQFPDLHSELNLSSLELGDSALYFCASSVGIAGGYTDTQYFGPGTRLTVL.

CDR3 coding DNA: TGCGCCAGCAGCCCTACCTCGGACAGGCTTGGAAACACCATATATTTT. Translating gives CASSPTSDRLGNTIYF. The chain combines TRBV5-1 with TRBJ1-3; TRBD1 aligns across 7 bases. The germline CDR1 and CDR2 sequences are SGHRS and YFSETQ. This CDR3 has 16 amino acids. The V gene end was trimmed by 4 bases and the J gene end by 3 bases; junction bases not matched to a gene: 10. The full variable domain, its missing parts supplied by reference TRBV5-1 and TRBJ1-3, is KAGVTQTPRYLIKTRGQQVTLSCSPISGHRSVSWYQQTPGQGLQFLFEYFSETQRNKGNFPGRFSGRQFSNSRSEMNVSTLELGDSALYLCASSPTSDRLGNTIYFGEGSWLTVV.

The rearrangement joins TRBV28 to TRBJ1-1; 11 bases match TRBD1. The CDR3 totals 15 residues. Germline V lookup: CDR1 MDHEN, CDR2 SYDVKM. The V gene end was trimmed by 3 bases and the J gene end by 3 bases; junction bases not matched to a gene: 3. This CDR3 is CASSFWDRGDTEAFF. For the CDR3, the DNA is TGTGCCAGCAGTTTCTGGGACAGGGGGGACACTGAAGCTTTCTTT.

This chain connects TRBV28 to TRBJ1-1; D is unclear. The CDR3 runs 13 residues. CDR1 and CDR2 from the germline V gene are MDHEN and SYDVKM. V gave up 9 bases and J gave up 0 bases, with 11 bases separating them. DNA of the CDR3: TGTGCCAGTGCGCCGACAATGAACACTGAAGCTTTCTTT. It translates to CASAPTMNTEAFF.

The CDR3 loop is CASRDQGIPRSPLHF. The CDR3 bases are TGTGCCAGCAGGGACCAGGGAATTCCGCGGTCACCCCTCCACTTT. This rearrangement joins TRBV6-5 to TRBJ1-6, with a possible D match to TRBD1 (5 bases). Germline CDR1 is MNHEY and CDR2 is SVGAGI. The germline V and J ends were trimmed by 6 bases and 10 bases, with 19 bases remaining between them. This CDR3 region has 15 residues.

The chain combines TRBV10-3 with TRBJ1-6, with a weak D call TRBD1 (5 bases). The germline V and J ends were trimmed by 2 bases and 10 bases, with 18 bases remaining between them. This CDR3 comprises 16 residues. Germline V CDR1 and CDR2: ENHRY, SYGVKD. The CDR3 loop is CAISEQGGAARSPLHF. CDR3 bases: TGTGCCATCAGTGAGCAGGGAGGGGCCGCACGATCACCCCTCCACTTT.

V usage is TRBV6-5 and J usage is TRBJ2-7; 8 positions agree with TRBD1. Germline CDR1 is MNHEY and CDR2 is SVGAGI. The CDR3 is made up of 11 amino acids. Here the CDR3 reads CACRGQSEQYV. In DNA, the CDR3 is TGTGCCTGCAGGGGGCAGTCCGAGCAGTACGTC.

The chain employs TRBV5-4 and TRBJ2-2, with 13 bases identical to TRBD2. Germline CDR1 reads SGHNT; CDR2 reads YYREEE (reference sequence). The V segment lost 5 bases and the J segment 4 bases; nucleotides outside the gene matches: 5. This CDR3 is built from 16 residues. The CDR3 sequence: CASRQGTSGATGELFF. CDR3 sequence (DNA): TGTGCCAGCAGGCAAGGGACTAGCGGGGCCACCGGGGAGCTGTTTTTT.

The genes are TRBV29-1 and TRBJ2-7, with a possible D match to TRBD1 (6 bases). With 5 bases removed from V and 6 bases from J, the gap between germline ends came to 11 bases. The germline CDR1 and CDR2 sequences are SQVTM and ANQGSEA. The CDR3 sequence is 11 residues long. CDR3: CSVSQGSEQYV. In DNA form, the CDR3 reads TGCAGCGTTTCACAGGGTAGCGAGCAGTACGTC.

The chain uses TRBV7-8 and TRBJ1-2; no clear D. In germline, CDR1 is SGHVS, CDR2 FQNEAQ. This CDR3 spans 14 amino acids. V gave up 3 bases and J gave up 4 bases, with 12 bases separating them. The DNA of the CDR3 is TGTGCCAGCAGCTTTCACTTAGAGGGCTATGGCTACACCTTC. Its translation: CASSFHLEGYGYTF.

With regard to this clone: Other DNA sequences in this sample translate to the same CDR3. This chain uses TRBV27 with TRBJ2-7; D is possibly TRBD2 (5 bases). From germline, CDR1 is MNHEY and CDR2 SMNVEV (reference sequence). The CDR3 contains 13 residues. V lost 5 bases, J lost 3 bases, and 11 bases lay in between. CDR3 DNA: TGTGCCAGCAGTCTAGCCCAAGGCTACGAGCAGTACGTC. This codes for CASSLAQGYEQYV.

The chain couples TRBV7-9 to TRBJ2-2; 14 bases align to TRBD2. With 5 bases clipped from V and 7 bases from J, the junction kept 15 bases outside the gene matches. This CDR3 comprises 19 residues. Germline CDR1 is SEHNR and CDR2 is FQNEAQ (reference sequence). The CDR3 protein is CASSPIPGTSGRAGGELFF. CDR3 DNA sequence: TGTGCCAGCAGCCCGATCCCCGGGACTAGCGGGAGAGCGGGCGGGGAGCTGTTTTTT.

The chain couples TRBV7-6 to TRBJ1-4; 8 positions match TRBD1. Germline V lookup: CDR1 SGHVS, CDR2 FNYEAQ. The CDR3 length is 15 residues. Unmatched junction bases numbered 5, after V lost 3 bases and J lost 5 bases. The chain's CDR3 is CASSFGQGRNEKLFF. The CDR3 coding sequence is TGTGCCAGCAGCTTCGGACAGGGACGCAATGAAAAACTGTTTTTT.

The V and J genes are TRBV7-2 and TRBJ2-3, with D unresolved. Germline CDR1 and CDR2: SGHTA and FQGNSA. With 3 bases removed from V and 3 bases from J, the gap between germline ends came to 7 bases. The CDR3 totals 13 residues. CDR3 sequence: CASSFAETDTQYF. DNA for the CDR3: TGTGCCAGCAGCTTCGCGGAAACAGATACGCAGTATTTT.

V usage is TRBV7-9 and J usage is TRBJ1-1; D gene ambiguous. The CDR3 runs to 11 residues. The germline V gene has CDR1 SEHNR and CDR2 FQNEAQ (reference sequence). Deletions cut 2 bases from V and 13 bases from J, with 11 bases between. The CDR3 loop reads CASSLPPTGFF. The CDR3, as DNA: TGTGCCAGCAGCTTACCCCCCACGGGTTTCTTT.